Given below is one TCR beta chain in context. Together with a sample-barcoded 5' primer, a J-beta primer mix was included in a second PCR lasting about 7 to 12 cycles. Each CDR3 protein is one row after TCRdb ran MiXCR on the 5' RACE reads. The sample lists about 1.4 million distinct CDR3 sequences; approximately 59% were seen once. The CDR3 consists of 13 residues. V lost 5 bases and J 2 bases, leaving 12 bases between the germline ends. The germline V gene has CDR1 SQVTM and CDR2 ANQGSEA. The sample belongs to a study of blood T cells in healthy people across ages. The sequenced sample was blood. The clonotype was recovered from a young man in good health. The chain is built from TRBV29-1 and TRBJ1-2; D perhaps matches TRBD1 (5 bases). CDR3 residues: CSVSGTQNYGYTF. The CDR3 DNA sequence: TGCAGCGTTTCCGGGACCCAGAACTATGGCTACACCTTC.